These 4 T cell receptor beta chains were sequenced from one sample in a study of blood T cell repertoires in COVID-19. TCRdb's table, derived via immunoSEQ multiplex PCR, lists solely in-frame clones and lacks some. The sample carries about 200,000 clones, 84% recorded once. Sequenced: peripheral blood. The receptors were gathered from a woman aged 45-59 years with active or convalescent COVID-19.

V usage is TRBV29-1 and J usage is TRBJ2-1; TRBD2 aligns across 9 bases. Germline assignment: CDR1 SQVTM and CDR2 ANQGSEA. The CDR3 totals 16 residues. V gave up 7 bases and J gave up 9 bases; unmatched junction bases: 19. The CDR3 nucleotides are TGCAGCGGATTCGCGGCGGCTAGCGGGAAGTCGGGTGAGCAGTTCTTC. Its protein product is CSGFAAASGKSGEQFF.

This CDR3 is CASSESRTGGNYGYTF. The CDR3 coding sequence is TGCGCCAGCAGTGAGTCGAGGACAGGGGGGAACTATGGCTACACCTTC. This chain links TRBV10-2 with TRBJ1-2, with 10 bases matching TRBD1. This CDR3 spans 16 amino acids. Germline CDR1 is WSHSY and CDR2 is SAAADI. Trimming removed 0 bases from V and 2 bases from J; junction bases left unmatched: 3.

The count of this clone is one. The chain is built from TRBV28 and TRBJ2-1; the match to TRBD2 covers 8 bases. With 6 bases clipped from V and 8 bases from J, the junction kept 18 bases outside the gene matches. CDR3 length: 17 residues. CDR1 MDHEN and CDR2 SYDVKM come from the germline V gene. CDR3 nucleotide sequence: TGTGCCAGCAGCCCAAACGGACTAGCCGGACTTGAGTATGAGCAGTTCTTC. This codes for CASSPNGLAGLEYEQFF.

This clone was picked up a small number of times. The sample carries other DNA sequences with the same CDR3. The chain is built from TRBV19 and TRBJ1-5; D possibly corresponds to TRBD1 (6 bases). Between the trimmed V and J ends, which lost 1 base and 3 bases, there was a span of 13 bases. Germline V lookup: CDR1 LNHDA, CDR2 SQIVND (reference sequence). The CDR3 runs 16 residues. The CDR3 reads CASSIVGRGSNQPQHF. For the CDR3, the DNA is TGTGCCAGTAGTATAGTGGGCAGGGGATCCAATCAGCCCCAGCATTTT.